Below are 16 T cell receptor beta chains sequenced from a single sample in a study of radiotherapy plus CTLA-4 blockade in lung cancer. Sequencing was performed with immunoSEQ multiplex PCR; in TCRdb, only in-frame clones are kept and a portion is missing. The profile shows about 85,000 clones, more than 75% of them singletons. The starting material was peripheral blood, obtained from a patient treated with radiotherapy plus ipilimumab. These receptors came from a human donor with non-small cell lung cancer who had a partial response to radiotherapy plus ipilimumab.

CDR3 bases: TGTGCCAGCAGCTTAGGGACTAGCGGGGTGAGCACAGATACGCAGTATTTT. The encoded protein is CASSLGTSGVSTDTQYF. V and J are TRBV7-2 and TRBJ2-3, with 12 bases lining up with TRBD2. This CDR3 spans 17 amino acids. Per the germline V gene, CDR1 is SGHTA and CDR2 is FQGNSA. The V segment lost 1 base and the J segment 0 bases; nucleotides outside the gene matches: 2.

This chain links TRBV7-2 with TRBJ2-3; D remains ambiguous. Germline V gene data show CDR1 as SGHTA and CDR2 as FQGNSA. Trimming pared 0 bases from V and 5 bases from J, leaving 9 bases between. CDR3 length equals 14 residues. CDR3: CASSLARPKDTQYF. In nucleotides, the CDR3 is TGTGCCAGCAGCTTAGCGCGCCCGAAAGATACGCAGTATTTT.

V usage is TRBV5-6 and J usage is TRBJ2-7; 12 nucleotides line up with TRBD2. Trimming removed 2 bases from V and 3 bases from J; junction bases left unmatched: 9. The CDR3 spans 17 residues. CDR1 is SGHDT and CDR2 is YYEEEE in the germline V gene. In DNA, the CDR3 is TGTGCCAGCAGCTTAAGCCTAGCGGGAGGGCCCCGCTACGAGCAGTACGTC. This translates into CASSLSLAGGPRYEQYV.

The chain recombines TRBV2 with TRBJ2-5, with 10 positions matching TRBD2. V trimming: 8 bases; J trimming: 1 base; junction bases outside the gene matches: 10. Germline V gives CDR1 SNHLY, CDR2 FYNNEI. This CDR3 comprises 16 residues. CDR3 DNA sequence: TGTGCCAGCGCTGCTAGCGGGGGCTCCTTCCAAGAGACCCAGTACTTC. Protein product: CASAASGGSFQETQYF.

The rearrangement joins TRBV5-1 to TRBJ2-2; tentative D call: TRBD1 (6 bases). V lost 4 bases and J 0 bases, leaving 10 bases between the germline ends. The CDR3 covers 15 residues. The germline V gene encodes CDR1 SGHRS and CDR2 YFSETQ. CDR3 coding DNA: TGCGCCAGCAGCCTTGGGACAACGAACACCGGGGAGCTGTTTTTT. Residues: CASSLGTTNTGELFF.

This sequence joins TRBV10-2 and TRBJ2-3; 14 positions match TRBD2. CDR3 size: 18 residues. CDR1 is WSHSY and CDR2 is SAAADI in the germline V gene. V gave up 0 bases and J gave up 1 base; unmatched junction bases: 3. CDR3 bases: TGCGCCAGCAGTGAGTCTAAGACTAGCGGGGGGGGCACAGATACGCAGTATTTT. It translates to CASSESKTSGGGTDTQYF.

The chain uses TRBV4-1 and TRBJ1-4; D is unclear. CDR1 is MGHRA and CDR2 is YSYEKL in the germline V gene. The CDR3 loop spans 13 amino acids. V was trimmed by 1 base and J by 8 bases, leaving 8 bases between them. CDR3 residues: CASSQVVSEKLFF. The DNA for the CDR3 is TGCGCCAGCAGCCAAGTGGTTAGCGAAAAACTGTTTTTT.

The chain is built from TRBV30 and TRBJ2-1, with TRBD2 matching over 10 bases. This CDR3 region has 19 residues. Trimming took 0 bases from V and 7 from J; bases not matched to a gene: 18. Germline-derived CDR1 and CDR2 are GTSNPN and SVGIG (reference sequence). The CDR3 bases are TGTGCCTGGAGTGTTGTTAGGACTAGCGGAATGGGGGAGGGGAATGAGCAGTTCTTC. Encoded protein: CAWSVVRTSGMGEGNEQFF.

Judged by abundance, this clone is medium-sized. This chain uses TRBV7-9 with TRBJ1-4; the D gene is possibly TRBD1 (6 bases). The CDR3 has 18 residues. The germline V gene has CDR1 SEHNR and CDR2 FQNEAQ (reference sequence). With 5 bases removed from V and 7 bases from J, the gap between germline ends came to 26 bases. The CDR3 loop is CASSQGSLRRAGVEKLFF. CDR3 nucleotides: TGTGCCAGCAGCCAGGGTTCCTTAAGACGGGCAGGGGTTGAAAAACTGTTTTTT.

V usage is TRBV14 and J usage is TRBJ2-7; a weak D match, TRBD1 (6 bases). Germline CDR1 and CDR2: SGHDN and FVKESK. This CDR3 spans 14 amino acids. Between the trimmed V and J ends, which lost 2 bases and 0 bases, there was a span of 8 bases. CDR3 coding DNA: TGTGCCAGCAGCCAATGGACAGACTCCTACGAGCAGTACTTC. Its protein product is CASSQWTDSYEQYF.

This clone was counted once. The rearrangement links TRBV5-4 to TRBJ1-2, with D possibly TRBD1 on 6 matching bases. The CDR3 covers 16 residues. The ends were cut back, 0 bases at V and 5 bases at J, with 17 bases in the middle. From germline, CDR1 is SGHNT and CDR2 YYREEE (reference sequence). CDR3 region: CASSLGGTGRFYGYTF. CDR3 sequence (DNA): TGTGCCAGCAGCTTGGGGGGTACAGGGCGTTTTTATGGCTACACCTTC.

The V gene is TRBV6-6, the J gene TRBJ1-2; D ambiguous. The CDR3 length is 11 residues. Trimming left V 9 bases short and J 5 bases short, with 10 bases between. CDR1 and CDR2 (germline): MNHNY, SVGAGI (reference sequence). As DNA, the CDR3 is TGTGCCAGTACGTATCGGTATGGCTACACCTTC. Its protein product is CASTYRYGYTF.

This clone turned up a few times. V and J are TRBV5-6 and TRBJ1-6; D is uncertain. Trimming removed 0 bases at V and 8 bases at J, with 12 bases between. The CDR3 covers 15 residues. Germline CDR1 and CDR2: SGHDT and YYEEEE. CDR3 nucleotides: TGTGCCAGCAGCTTGGTCGGAGGCGAGGATTCACCCCTCCACTTT. Protein: CASSLVGGEDSPLHF. The whole variable domain, remainder taken from reference TRBV5-6 and TRBJ1-6, is DAGVTQSPTHLIKTRGQQVTLRCSPKSGHDTVSWYQQALGQGPQFIFQYYEEEERQRGNFPDRFSGHQFPNYSSELNVNALLLGDSALYLCASSLVGGEDSPLHFGNGTRLTVT.

This chain joins TRBV2 and TRBJ2-2; 9 bases are shared with TRBD2. This CDR3 is built from 15 residues. Germline lookup yields CDR1 SNHLY and CDR2 FYNNEI. The V and J ends lost 4 bases and 4 bases, in that order; junction bases with no gene match: 4. CDR3 coding DNA: TGTGCCAGCAGTGGAGCGGGAGGCGGCACCGGGGAGCTGTTTTTT. Protein sequence: CASSGAGGGTGELFF.

The sample holds a few counts of this clone. The chain has TRBV5-1 and TRBJ2-1; 12 bases align to TRBD1. V lost 3 bases to trimming and J lost 8 bases; unmatched junction nucleotides: 9. The CDR3 extends over 16 amino acids. CDR1 is SGHRS, CDR2 YFSETQ, per germline. CDR3 amino acids: CASSSGTGGAYYEQFF. DNA for the CDR3: TGCGCCAGCAGCTCGGGGACAGGGGGCGCTTACTATGAGCAGTTCTTC.

The chain combines TRBV6-1 with TRBJ1-2, with TRBD1 identical over 12 bases. Germline-derived CDR1 and CDR2 are MNHNS and SASEGT. V was clipped by 8 bases and J by 6 bases; unmatched bases: 4. This CDR3 has 13 amino acids. The DNA for the CDR3 is TGTGCCAGCTCGGGACAGGGGGCCGATGGCTACACCTTC. Translating it yields CASSGQGADGYTF.